What follows describes a single T cell receptor (beta chain). This sample is part of a study of blood T cell repertoires in COVID-19. Study background: COVID-19 samples from acute and convalescent phases originated in the United States, Italy and Spain.

This CDR3 contains 15 residues. Trimming removed 2 bases from V and 1 base from J; junction bases left unmatched: 4. Per the germline V gene, CDR1 is GTSNPN and CDR2 is SVGIG (reference sequence). Clones were sequenced by immunoSEQ multiplex PCR, and TCRdb holds only the in-frame ones, with some missing. The table has 360,000 or so clones, roughly 89% seen once; the top ten hold 1.5% to 2%. Across fewer than 25 US areas, participants ranged in age from roughly 18 to 89 years. Each participant's cohort was designated according to participant-reported clinical history. For recovered donors of Cohort 3, there were two negative PCRs, clearance, or symptom resolution.

Material: PBMCs or T cells enriched from blood (not recorded which). The chain carries TRBV30 and TRBJ2-3; 9 positions agree with TRBD1. The origin of this receptor is a woman in her twenties or thirties who had recovered from COVID-19. DNA for the CDR3: TGTGCCTGGAGTTCCCGGGACAGGGGCACAGATACGCAGTATTTT. Protein product: CAWSSRDRGTDTQYF.